The following is a TCR beta chain sequence with its context. The CDR3 covers 14 residues. V was trimmed by 8 bases and J by 7 bases, leaving 20 bases between them. CDR1 and CDR2 (germline): MDHEN, SYDVKM. As to time point: week 3, after first cycle of checkpoint inhibitor. Apart from a couple of fast progressors, RECIST 1.1 response was judged 12 weeks post-infusion. This entry is derived from a study of blood T cell dynamics during melanoma immunotherapy. Clones were sequenced by immunoSEQ multiplex PCR, and TCRdb holds only the in-frame ones, with some missing. Among under 11,000 clones listed, approximately 90% were seen once.

This material consisted of blood, taken from a patient treated with checkpoint blockade. This chain links TRBV28 with TRBJ1-2; no clear D. The TCR sequence derives from a human donor with melanoma. The chain's CDR3 is CASFTIDPSLGYTF. The CDR3 bases are TGTGCCAGCTTCACCATAGACCCATCGCTTGGCTACACCTTC.